This TCR beta chain was obtained from a study of T cell responses to AZD1222 COVID-19 vaccine. Regarding the study as a whole: Among those given AZD1222, only five or six were seropositive at baseline. The reported proportion of spike-specific TCRs targeting unmutated variant regions was nearly half. CD4 TCRs associated with vaccination spanned spike, dominating at 160-218 and 743-854.

Analyses pooled second doses at about 4 or about 12 weeks. TCRdb's copy holds only in-frame clones and misses some; the assay was immunoSEQ multiplex PCR. The top ten clones hold about 10% of a sample with around 84,000 clones, roughly 88% of them seen once. V was cut by 3 bases and J by 11 bases, with 10 bases left in between. The CDR3 totals 11 residues. From germline, CDR1 is MDHEN and CDR2 SYDVKM. To note about this clone: Antigen unknown.

The rearrangement uses TRBV28 and TRBJ1-1; D is uncertain. Sequencing was performed on peripheral blood, taken 28 days after the second AZD1222 dose. The sequence was collected from an adult who received the AZD1222 COVID-19 vaccine. CDR3 loop: CASSFAILAFF. CDR3 nucleotide sequence: TGTGCCAGCAGTTTTGCGATTTTGGCTTTCTTT.